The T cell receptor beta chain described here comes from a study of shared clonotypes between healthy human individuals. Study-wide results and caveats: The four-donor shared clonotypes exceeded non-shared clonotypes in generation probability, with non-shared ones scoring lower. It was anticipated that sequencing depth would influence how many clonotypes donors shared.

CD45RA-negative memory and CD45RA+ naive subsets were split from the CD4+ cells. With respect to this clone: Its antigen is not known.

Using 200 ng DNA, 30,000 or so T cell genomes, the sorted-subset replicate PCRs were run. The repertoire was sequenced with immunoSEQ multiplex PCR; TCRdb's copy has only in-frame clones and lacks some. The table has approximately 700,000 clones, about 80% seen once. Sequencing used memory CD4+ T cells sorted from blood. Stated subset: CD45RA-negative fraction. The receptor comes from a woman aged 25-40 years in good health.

Here the CDR3 reads CASSLNRFTGELFF. CDR3 bases: TGTGCCAGCAGCTTGAACAGGTTCACCGGGGAGCTGTTTTTT. The J gene is TRBJ2-2, the V gene TRBV5-6; D may be TRBD1 (5 bases). The V and J ends lost 1 base and 4 bases respectively, with 8 bases between them. Looked up from germline, CDR1 is SGHDT and CDR2 is YYEEEE. This CDR3 has 14 residues.